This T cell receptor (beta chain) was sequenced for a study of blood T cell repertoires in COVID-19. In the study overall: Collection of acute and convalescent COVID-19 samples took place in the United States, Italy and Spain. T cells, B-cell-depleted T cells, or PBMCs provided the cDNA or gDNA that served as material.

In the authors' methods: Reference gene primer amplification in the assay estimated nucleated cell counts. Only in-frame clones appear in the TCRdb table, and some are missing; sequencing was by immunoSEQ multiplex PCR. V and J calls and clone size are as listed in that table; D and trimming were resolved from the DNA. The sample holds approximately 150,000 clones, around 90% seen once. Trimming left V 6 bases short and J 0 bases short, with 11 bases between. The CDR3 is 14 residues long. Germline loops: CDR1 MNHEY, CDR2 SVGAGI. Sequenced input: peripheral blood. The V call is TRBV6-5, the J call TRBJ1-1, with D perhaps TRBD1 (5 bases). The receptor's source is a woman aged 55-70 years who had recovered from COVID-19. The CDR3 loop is CASRATAMNTEAFF. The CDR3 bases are TGTGCCAGCAGGGCGACAGCCATGAACACTGAAGCTTTCTTT.